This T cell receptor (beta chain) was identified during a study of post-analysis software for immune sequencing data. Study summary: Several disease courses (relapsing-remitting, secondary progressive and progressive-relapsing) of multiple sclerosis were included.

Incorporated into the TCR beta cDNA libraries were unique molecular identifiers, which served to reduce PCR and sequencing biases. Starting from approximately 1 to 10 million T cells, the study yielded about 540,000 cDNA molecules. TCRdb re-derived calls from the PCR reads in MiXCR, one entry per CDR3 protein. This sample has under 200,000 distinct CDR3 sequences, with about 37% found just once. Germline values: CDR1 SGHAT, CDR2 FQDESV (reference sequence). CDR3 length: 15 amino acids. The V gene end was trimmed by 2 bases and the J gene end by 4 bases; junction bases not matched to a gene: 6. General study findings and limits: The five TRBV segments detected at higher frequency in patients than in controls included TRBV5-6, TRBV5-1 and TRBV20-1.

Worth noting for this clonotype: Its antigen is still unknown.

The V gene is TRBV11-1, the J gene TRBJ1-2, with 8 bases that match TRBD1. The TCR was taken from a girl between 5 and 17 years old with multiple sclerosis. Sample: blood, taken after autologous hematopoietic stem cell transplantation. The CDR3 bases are TGTGCCAGCAGCTTACTCGGACAGGGCGGCTATGGCTACACCTTC. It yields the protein CASSLLGQGGYGYTF.